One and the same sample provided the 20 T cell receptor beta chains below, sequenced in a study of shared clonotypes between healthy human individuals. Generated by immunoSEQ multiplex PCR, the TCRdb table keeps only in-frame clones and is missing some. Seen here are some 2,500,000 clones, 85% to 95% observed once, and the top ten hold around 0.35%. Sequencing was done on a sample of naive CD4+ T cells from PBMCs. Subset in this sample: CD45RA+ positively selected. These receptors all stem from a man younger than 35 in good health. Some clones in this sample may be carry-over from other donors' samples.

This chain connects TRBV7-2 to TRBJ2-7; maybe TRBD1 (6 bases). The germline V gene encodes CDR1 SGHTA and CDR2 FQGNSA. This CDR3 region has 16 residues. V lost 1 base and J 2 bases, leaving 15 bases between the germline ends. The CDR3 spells CASSLEGVTGTYEQYF. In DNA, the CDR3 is TGTGCCAGCAGCTTAGAGGGGGTGACGGGAACCTACGAGCAGTACTTC. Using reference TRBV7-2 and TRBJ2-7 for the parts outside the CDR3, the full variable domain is GAGVSQSPSNKVTEKGKDVELRCDPISGHTALYWYRQSLGQGLEFLIYFQGNSAPDKSGLPSDRFSAERTGGSVSTLTIQRTQQEDSAVYLCASSLEGVTGTYEQYFGPGTRLTVT.

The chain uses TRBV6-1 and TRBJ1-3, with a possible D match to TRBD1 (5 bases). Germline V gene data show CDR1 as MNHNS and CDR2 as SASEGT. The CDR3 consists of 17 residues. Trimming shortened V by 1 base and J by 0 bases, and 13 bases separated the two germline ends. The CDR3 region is CASSEVPGRGSGNTIYF. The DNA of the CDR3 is TGTGCCAGCAGTGAAGTCCCGGGTAGGGGCTCTGGAAACACCATATATTTT.

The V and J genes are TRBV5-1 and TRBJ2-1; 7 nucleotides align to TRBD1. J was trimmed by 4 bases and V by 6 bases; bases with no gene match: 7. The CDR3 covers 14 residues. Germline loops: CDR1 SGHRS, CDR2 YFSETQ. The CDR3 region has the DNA TGCGCCAGCAACCGGGACAGCCATTACAATGAGCAGTTCTTC. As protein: CASNRDSHYNEQFF.

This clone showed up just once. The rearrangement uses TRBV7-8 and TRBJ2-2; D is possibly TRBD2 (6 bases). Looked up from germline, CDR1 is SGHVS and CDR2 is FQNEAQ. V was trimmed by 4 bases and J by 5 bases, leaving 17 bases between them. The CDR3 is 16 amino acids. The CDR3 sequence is CASSSIGGAVTGELFF. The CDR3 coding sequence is TGTGCCAGCAGCTCCATCGGGGGAGCGGTTACCGGGGAGCTGTTTTTT.

DNA of the CDR3: TGTGCCAGCAGCTTAGTGGTGGGTTCTGGCAATGAGCAGTTCTTC. It codes for CASSLVVGSGNEQFF. The chain has TRBV7-2 and TRBJ2-1, with D unclear. Germline V lookup: CDR1 SGHTA, CDR2 FQGNSA. The CDR3 loop spans 15 amino acids. Deletions cut 1 base from V and 6 bases from J, with 13 bases between.

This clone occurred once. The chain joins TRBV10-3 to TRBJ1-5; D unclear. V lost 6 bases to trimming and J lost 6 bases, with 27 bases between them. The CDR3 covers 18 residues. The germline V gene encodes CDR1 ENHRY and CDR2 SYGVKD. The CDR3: CAIRVLSPRNFGGQPQHF. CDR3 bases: TGTGCCATCAGAGTGCTCAGTCCCAGAAATTTTGGAGGTCAGCCCCAGCATTTT.

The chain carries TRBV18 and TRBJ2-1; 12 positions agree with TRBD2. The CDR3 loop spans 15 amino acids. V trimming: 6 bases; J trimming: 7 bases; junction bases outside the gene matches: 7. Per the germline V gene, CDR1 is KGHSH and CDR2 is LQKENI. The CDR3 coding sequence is TGTGCCAGCTCCACCCTAGCGGGAGGGCCGAATGAGCAGTTCTTC. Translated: CASSTLAGGPNEQFF.

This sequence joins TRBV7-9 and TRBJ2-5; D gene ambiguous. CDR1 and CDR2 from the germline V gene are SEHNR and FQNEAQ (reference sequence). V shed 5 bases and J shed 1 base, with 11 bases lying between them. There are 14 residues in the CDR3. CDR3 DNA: TGTGCCAGCAGCCCCGGGTGGGGCCAAGAGACCCAGTACTTC. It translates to CASSPGWGQETQYF.

The CDR3 region is CASSLALAGGTTYPETQYF. The CDR3 DNA reads as TGCGCCAGCAGCTTGGCTCTAGCGGGAGGGACCACCTACCCCGAGACCCAGTACTTC. The chain couples TRBV5-1 to TRBJ2-5, with TRBD2 identical over 12 bases. Trimming cost V 0 bases and J 5 bases; bases outside gene matches: 14. CDR3 length equals 19 residues. Germline V CDR1 and CDR2: SGHRS, YFSETQ.

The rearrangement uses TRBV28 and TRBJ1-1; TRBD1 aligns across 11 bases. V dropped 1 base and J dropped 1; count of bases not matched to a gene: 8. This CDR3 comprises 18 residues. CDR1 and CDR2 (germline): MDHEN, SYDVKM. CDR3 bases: TGTGCCAGCAGTTTATACGGCGGAGGGACAGGGGGGAACACTGAAGCTTTCTTT. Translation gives CASSLYGGGTGGNTEAFF.

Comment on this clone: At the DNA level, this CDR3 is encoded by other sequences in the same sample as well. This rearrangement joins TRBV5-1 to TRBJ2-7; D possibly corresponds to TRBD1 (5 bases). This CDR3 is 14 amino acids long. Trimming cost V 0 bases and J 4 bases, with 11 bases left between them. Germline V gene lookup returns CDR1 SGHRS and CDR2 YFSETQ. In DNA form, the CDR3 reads TGCGCCAGCAGCTTGGGGCAGGGAATGTACGAGCAGTACTTC. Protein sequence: CASSLGQGMYEQYF.

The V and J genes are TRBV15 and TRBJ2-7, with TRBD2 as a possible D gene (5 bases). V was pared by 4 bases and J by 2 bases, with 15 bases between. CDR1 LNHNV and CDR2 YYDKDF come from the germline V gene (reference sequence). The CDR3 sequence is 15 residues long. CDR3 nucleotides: TGTGCCACCAGCACGCGGACTGAGAGACCCTACGAGCAGTACTTC. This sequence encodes CATSTRTERPYEQYF.

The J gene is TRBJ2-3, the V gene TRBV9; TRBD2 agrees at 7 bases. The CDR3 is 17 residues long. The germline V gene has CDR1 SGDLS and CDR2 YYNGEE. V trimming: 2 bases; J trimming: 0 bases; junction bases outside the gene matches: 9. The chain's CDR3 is CASSVLQVAGSTDTQYF. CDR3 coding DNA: TGTGCCAGCAGCGTTCTCCAGGTAGCGGGTAGCACAGATACGCAGTATTTT.

The CDR3 region is CASSRRDTNQPQHF. In DNA, the CDR3 is TGTGCCAGCAGCCGCCGGGACACCAATCAGCCCCAGCATTTT. V gene TRBV6-1 combines with J gene TRBJ1-5; TRBD1 might be the D (6 bases). Trimming removed 6 bases from V and 3 bases from J, with 12 bases in between. Germline CDR1 is MNHNS and CDR2 is SASEGT. The CDR3 consists of 14 residues.

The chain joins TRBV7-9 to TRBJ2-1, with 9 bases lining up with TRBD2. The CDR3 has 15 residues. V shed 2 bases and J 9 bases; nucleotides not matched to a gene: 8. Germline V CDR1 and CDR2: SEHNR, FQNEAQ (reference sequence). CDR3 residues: CASSLTGTSIGEQFF. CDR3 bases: TGTGCCAGCAGCTTAACCGGGACTAGCATCGGTGAGCAGTTCTTC.

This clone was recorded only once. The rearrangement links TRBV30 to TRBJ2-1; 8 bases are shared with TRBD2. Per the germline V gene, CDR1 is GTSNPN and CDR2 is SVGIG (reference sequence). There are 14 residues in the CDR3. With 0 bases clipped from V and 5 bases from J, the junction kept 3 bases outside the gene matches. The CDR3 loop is CAWSVDGRDNEQFF. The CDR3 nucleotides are TGTGCCTGGAGTGTAGACGGGAGGGACAATGAGCAGTTCTTC.

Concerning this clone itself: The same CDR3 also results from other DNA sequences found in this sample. DNA of the CDR3: TGTGCCAGCAGCCCCGAAGCTTTCTTT. Amino acid sequence: CASSPEAFF. The V gene is TRBV7-9, the J gene TRBJ1-1; D gene unclear. CDR1 SEHNR and CDR2 FQNEAQ come from the germline V gene (reference sequence). The CDR3 has 9 amino acids. With 5 bases removed from V and 8 bases from J, the gap between germline ends came to 3 bases. Together with reference TRBV7-9 and TRBJ1-1, the CDR3 gives the full variable domain: DTGVSQNPRHKITKRGQNVTFRCDPISEHNRLYWYRQTLGQGPEFLTYFQNEAQLEKSRLLSDRFSAERPKGSFSTLEIQRTEQGDSAMYLCASSPEAFFGQGTRLTVV.

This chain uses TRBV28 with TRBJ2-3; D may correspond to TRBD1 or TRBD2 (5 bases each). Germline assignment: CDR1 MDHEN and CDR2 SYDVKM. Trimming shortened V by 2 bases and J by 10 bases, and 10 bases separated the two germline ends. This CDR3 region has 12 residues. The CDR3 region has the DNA TGTGCCAGCAGTTTACGGGGCTTGGCGCAGTATTTT. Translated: CASSLRGLAQYF.

The CDR3: CASRPGQGPYNEQFF. Here the CDR3 DNA reads TGTGCCAGCCGCCCAGGACAGGGACCTTACAATGAGCAGTTCTTC. V is TRBV4-2 and J is TRBJ2-1; the match to TRBD1 covers 8 bases. The CDR3 length is 15 residues. Looked up from germline, CDR1 is LGHNA and CDR2 is YNFKEQ. Trimming took 8 bases from V and 4 from J; bases not matched to a gene: 10.

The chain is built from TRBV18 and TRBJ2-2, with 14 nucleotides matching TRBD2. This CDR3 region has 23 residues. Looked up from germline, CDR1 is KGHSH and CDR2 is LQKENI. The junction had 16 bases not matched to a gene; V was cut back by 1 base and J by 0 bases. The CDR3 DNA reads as TGTGCCAGCTCACCACAACGAAAGGGGGCGGGACTAGCGGGAGAGACGAACACCGGGGAGCTGTTTTTT. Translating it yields CASSPQRKGAGLAGETNTGELFF.